This T cell receptor (beta chain) was observed in a study of Tregs in tolerant kidney transplant recipients. Method: immunoSEQ multiplex PCR; TCRdb's copy keeps in-frame clones and lacks some. The sample lists fewer than 100,000 clones, less than 95% seen once, with 0.34% in the top ten. This CDR3 has 18 residues. The trim removed 5 bases at V and 1 base at J, leaving 11 bases unmatched. Germline V lookup: CDR1 SEHNR, CDR2 FQNEAQ (reference sequence). This TCR was sampled from a human donor who received a combined kidney and bone marrow transplant. V gene TRBV7-9 combines with J gene TRBJ2-5; 12 positions match TRBD2. Sequencing used Tregs from blood, obtained before the transplant. The DNA for the CDR3 is TGTGCCAGCAGCCTAGGGACTAGCGGGCGGACCTTCCAAGAGACCCAGTACTTC. Translated: CASSLGTSGRTFQETQYF.